Following are 26 T cell receptor beta chains from one sample sequenced in a study of shared clonotypes between healthy human individuals. Repertoires were generated with immunoSEQ multiplex PCR, while TCRdb's copy carries only in-frame clones and drops some. The data contain about 2.4 million clones, over 85% of them singletons. The material sequenced was naive CD4+ T cells from PBMCs. Subset in this sample: CD45RA+ positively selected. The receptors originated from a man aged 18 to 29 in good health. Some clones in this sample may be carry-over from other donors' samples.

This clone was picked up one time. V usage is TRBV11-2 and J usage is TRBJ1-4; tentatively, D is TRBD1 (5 bases). The germline V and J ends were trimmed by 3 bases and 1 base, with 15 bases remaining between them. Germline CDR1 and CDR2: SGHAT and FQNNGV. The CDR3 consists of 17 residues. CDR3 DNA: TGTGCCAGCAGCTTGGTGGGCGGGGGGGTAACTAATGAAAAACTGTTTTTT. This encodes CASSLVGGGVTNEKLFF.

The chain is built from TRBV19 and TRBJ2-5; 15 nucleotides line up with TRBD2. CDR1 is LNHDA and CDR2 is SQIVND in the germline V gene (reference sequence). The junction had 8 bases not matched to a gene; V was cut back by 5 bases and J by 7 bases. This CDR3 region has 16 residues. The CDR3 DNA follows: TGTGCCAGTAGTCCACGGACTAGCGGGAGGGCCGGGACCCAGTACTTC. As protein: CASSPRTSGRAGTQYF.

This chain uses TRBV28 with TRBJ2-6, with no clear D. Germline CDR1 MDHEN, CDR2 SYDVKM. With 3 bases removed from V and 2 bases from J, the gap between germline ends came to 11 bases. There are 16 residues in the CDR3. The CDR3 loop reads CASSLSTITGANVLTF. CDR3 coding DNA: TGTGCCAGCAGTTTGAGTACAATCACTGGGGCCAACGTCCTGACTTTC.

This clone was counted once. The chain combines TRBV5-8 with TRBJ2-5; a possible D gene is TRBD1 (5 bases). V was clipped by 2 bases and J by 5 bases, with 13 bases between them. Germline V gene data show CDR1 as SGHTS and CDR2 as YDEGEE. This CDR3 is 14 amino acids long. The DNA of the CDR3 is TGTGCCAGCAGCTTTCAGGGCTTGGGGGAGACCCAGTACTTC. Translated: CASSFQGLGETQYF.

The J gene is TRBJ1-5, the V gene TRBV7-2, with TRBD1 matching over 7 bases. Losses at the gene ends were 6 bases for V and 3 bases for J; bases not matched to a gene: 17. This CDR3 region has 18 residues. From germline, CDR1 is SGHTA and CDR2 FQGNSA. The CDR3, as DNA: TGTGCCAGCAGTCTGAGGCCAGGGGGGACTCGGGACAATCAGCCCCAGCATTTT. It specifies CASSLRPGGTRDNQPQHF.

The V call is TRBV7-2, the J call TRBJ1-2; the D is unclear. Trimming shortened V by 1 base and J by 7 bases, and 13 bases separated the two germline ends. This CDR3 has 14 amino acids. CDR1 is SGHTA and CDR2 is FQGNSA in the germline V gene. The CDR3 DNA reads TGTGCCAGCAGCTTAGTCCCGGGAGGGCTTGGCTACACCTTC. Protein sequence: CASSLVPGGLGYTF.

The chain links TRBV30 to TRBJ2-7; no reliable D call. The CDR3 totals 13 residues. Germline CDR1 is GTSNPN and CDR2 is SVGIG (reference sequence). V dropped 3 bases and J dropped 0 bases, with 9 bases sitting between them. The CDR3 spells CAWRATSSYEQYF. The CDR3 region has the DNA TGTGCCTGGAGGGCAACGAGCTCCTACGAGCAGTACTTC.

The V and J genes are TRBV4-3 and TRBJ2-1, with no clear D. Germline values: CDR1 LGHNA, CDR2 YSLEER. The CDR3 covers 13 residues. V lost 1 base and J 5 bases, leaving 6 bases between the germline ends. Here the CDR3 DNA reads TGCGCCAGCAGCCAAGTTCTCGACAATGAGCAGTTCTTC. Its protein is CASSQVLDNEQFF.

In DNA form, the CDR3 reads TGCGCCAGCAGCTTGGAGGCGGGGGCCTACAATGAGCAGTTCTTC. Protein product: CASSLEAGAYNEQFF. The chain recombines TRBV5-1 with TRBJ2-1; TRBD2 matches 7 bases. The CDR3 spans 15 residues. Germline CDR1 reads SGHRS; CDR2 reads YFSETQ. The ends lost 0 bases at V and 2 bases at J; junction bases unmatched: 2.

V and J are TRBV6-6 and TRBJ1-2, with 10 positions matching TRBD1. V dropped 8 bases and J dropped 0; count of bases not matched to a gene: 0. This CDR3 region has 13 residues. Germline lookup yields CDR1 MNHNY and CDR2 SVGAGI (reference sequence). CDR3 sequence: CASGQGANYGYTF. In DNA form, the CDR3 reads TGTGCCAGCGGACAGGGGGCTAACTATGGCTACACCTTC.

The chain links TRBV19 to TRBJ2-7; D perhaps matches TRBD2 (7 bases). Germline CDR1 and CDR2: LNHDA and SQIVND (reference sequence). This CDR3 has 16 residues. V was pared by 3 bases and J by 4 bases, with 19 bases between. Here the CDR3 reads CASSMAGASGKYEQYF. CDR3 nucleotide sequence: TGTGCCAGTAGTATGGCAGGGGCTAGCGGAAAATACGAGCAGTACTTC.

The chain couples TRBV27 to TRBJ1-5, with TRBD1 matching 9 bases. In germline, CDR1 is MNHEY, CDR2 SMNVEV (reference sequence). The ends lost 4 bases at V and 3 bases at J; junction bases unmatched: 10. The CDR3 covers 17 residues. CDR3 DNA: TGTGCCAGCAGTTCGACTGGGACAGGGAATTTCAATCAGCCCCAGCATTTT. This codes for CASSSTGTGNFNQPQHF.

J is TRBJ2-1 and V is TRBV10-1; the D gene could be TRBD1 or TRBD2 (5 bases each). V lost 0 bases and J lost 8, with 17 bases in between. The germline V gene encodes CDR1 WNHNN and CDR2 SYGVQD (reference sequence). The CDR3 contains 16 residues. CDR3 bases: TGCGCCAGCAGTGAGTCGATCGGGGACGCGCCATATGAGCAGTTCTTC. Translated, it gives CASSESIGDAPYEQFF.

The chain recombines TRBV18 with TRBJ2-6, with D unresolved. CDR3 size: 17 residues. V gave up 3 bases and J gave up 0 bases, with 12 bases separating them. Germline values: CDR1 KGHSH, CDR2 LQKENI. The CDR3 sequence: CASSPVLPGSGANVLTF. In nucleotides, the CDR3 is TGTGCCAGCTCACCCGTTTTGCCCGGCTCTGGGGCCAACGTCCTGACTTTC.

The chain recombines TRBV7-9 with TRBJ1-1, with no clear D. Per germline, CDR1 SEHNR and CDR2 FQNEAQ (reference sequence). V was clipped by 5 bases and J by 4 bases, with 14 bases between them. This CDR3 is built from 14 residues. CDR3 sequence reads: CASSPAMGGTEAFF. CDR3 nucleotides: TGTGCCAGCAGCCCCGCGATGGGCGGCACTGAAGCTTTCTTT. Full variable domain (remainder filled in from reference TRBV7-9 and TRBJ1-1): DTGVSQNPRHKITKRGQNVTFRCDPISEHNRLYWYRQTLGQGPEFLTYFQNEAQLEKSRLLSDRFSAERPKGSFSTLEIQRTEQGDSAMYLCASSPAMGGTEAFFGQGTRLTVV.

The CDR3 loop reads CASSPPGGTGNEQFF. In nucleotides, the CDR3 is TGTGCCAGCAGCCCCCCCGGGGGGACCGGCAATGAGCAGTTCTTC. The chain uses TRBV7-3 and TRBJ2-1; 7 nucleotides agree with TRBD2. This CDR3 has 15 amino acids. The germline V gene encodes CDR1 SGHTA and CDR2 FQGTGA. J gave up 6 bases and V 5 bases, and 10 bases lay outside the gene matches.

The chain has TRBV28 and TRBJ2-1; D ambiguous. This CDR3 comprises 15 residues. Trimming pared 3 bases from V and 8 bases from J, leaving 17 bases between. Germline CDR1 and CDR2: MDHEN and SYDVKM. CDR3: CASSFPAIPPDEQFF. In DNA, the CDR3 is TGTGCCAGCAGTTTCCCAGCTATACCTCCCGATGAGCAGTTCTTC.

The CDR3 loop is CASSLTGTISGANVLTF. The CDR3, as DNA: TGCGCCAGCAGCCTAACAGGGACCATCTCTGGGGCCAACGTCCTGACTTTC. The chain links TRBV4-1 to TRBJ2-6, with TRBD1 as a possible D gene (6 bases). Trimming stripped 4 bases from V and 0 bases from J, with 13 bases between. Germline V CDR1 and CDR2: MGHRA, YSYEKL. There are 17 residues in the CDR3.

This chain joins TRBV10-1 and TRBJ2-3; 9 nucleotides line up with TRBD2. The CDR3 is 11 residues long. V gave up 5 bases and J gave up 12 bases; unmatched junction bases: 3. In germline, CDR1 is WNHNN, CDR2 SYGVQD (reference sequence). Here the CDR3 reads CASSTGTSQYF. DNA of the CDR3: TGCGCCAGCAGTACCGGGACTAGCCAGTATTTT.

V gene TRBV11-2 combines with J gene TRBJ1-1, with D unresolved. This CDR3 contains 12 residues. The germline CDR1 and CDR2 sequences are SGHAT and FQNNGV. Trimming cost V 3 bases and J 3 bases, with 5 bases left between them. CDR3 sequence: CASSFEYTEAFF. The CDR3 region has the DNA TGTGCCAGCAGCTTTGAGTACACTGAAGCTTTCTTT. The full variable domain, its missing parts supplied by reference TRBV11-2 and TRBJ1-1, is EAGVAQSPRYKIIEKRQSVAFWCNPISGHATLYWYQQILGQGPKLLIQFQNNGVVDDSQLPKDRFSAERLKGVDSTLKIQPAKLEDSAVYLCASSFEYTEAFFGQGTRLTVV.

CDR3 loop: CASRAGPSTGELFF. The CDR3 DNA is TGTGCCAGCAGGGCAGGGCCCTCCACCGGGGAGCTGTTTTTT. The V call is TRBV27, the J call TRBJ2-2; the D gene is possibly TRBD1 (5 bases). Looked up from germline, CDR1 is MNHEY and CDR2 is SMNVEV (reference sequence). V shed 6 bases and J shed 4 bases, with 12 bases lying between them. This CDR3 contains 14 residues.

The chain carries TRBV28 and TRBJ2-5; TRBD1 is a possible D gene (7 bases). The CDR3 is made up of 16 amino acids. Germline V lookup: CDR1 MDHEN, CDR2 SYDVKM. V was cut by 6 bases and J by 2 bases, with 19 bases left in between. CDR3 protein: CASSKFLGGQQETQYF. The CDR3 DNA follows: TGTGCCAGCAGCAAATTCCTGGGGGGACAGCAAGAGACCCAGTACTTC.

V and J are TRBV7-3 and TRBJ2-3, with D possibly TRBD2 on 5 matching bases. This CDR3 region has 13 residues. Germline assignment: CDR1 SGHTA and CDR2 FQGTGA. V lost 5 bases and J lost 9, with 15 bases in between. The CDR3 loop is CASSAGLSLTQYF. The CDR3 DNA reads as TGTGCCAGCAGCGCCGGACTCTCACTCACGCAGTATTTT.

This CDR3 is CASSLAGNGEQFF. CDR3 sequence (DNA): TGTGCCAGCAGTTTGGCAGGGAATGGGGAGCAGTTCTTC. The V and J genes are TRBV28 and TRBJ2-1; D is perhaps TRBD1 (5 bases). V was trimmed by 3 bases and J by 10 bases, leaving 13 bases between them. The CDR3 runs to 13 residues. Germline V gene sequence: CDR1 MDHEN, CDR2 SYDVKM.

This clone was observed once. The rearrangement joins TRBV5-6 to TRBJ2-3, with D maybe TRBD2 (7 bases). Germline-derived CDR1 and CDR2 are SGHDT and YYEEEE. This CDR3 spans 16 amino acids. With 4 bases removed from V and 0 bases from J, the gap between germline ends came to 15 bases. CDR3 nucleotides: TGTGCCAGCAGCAGCGGGACACCCCGAAGCACAGATACGCAGTATTTT. Translating it yields CASSSGTPRSTDTQYF.

The genes are TRBV5-1 and TRBJ2-2; D gene ambiguous. CDR1 is SGHRS, CDR2 YFSETQ, per germline. The CDR3 spans 15 residues. Trimming left V 1 base short and J 0 bases short, with 7 bases between. The CDR3 protein is CASSLTTSNTGELFF. Here the CDR3 DNA reads TGCGCCAGCAGCTTGACTACCTCGAACACCGGGGAGCTGTTTTTT.